This TCR beta chain was recorded in a study of blood T cell repertoires in COVID-19. Study details: Samples of COVID-19 (acute and convalescent) were obtained from the United States, Italy and Spain.

Followed over time, Seattle patients had been enrolled while infection was active. Germline V gene data show CDR1 as SGHRS and CDR2 as YFSETQ. V lost 2 bases and J lost 6; bases outside the gene matches: 4. CDR3 size: 14 residues. As handled by the study authors: Nucleated cell number was recorded as an estimate derived from reference gene primer amplification. Sequenced by immunoSEQ multiplex PCR; TCRdb stores in-frame clones only, minus some. V and J calls and clone size come straight from that table; D and trimming were deduced from the DNA. Of some 500,000 clones listed, 85% to 90% are singletons.

Sequenced input: peripheral blood. The sequence derives from a woman between 45 and 60 years old with COVID-19, enrolled during active disease. This sequence joins TRBV5-1 and TRBJ1-4, with 7 bases identical to TRBD1. In DNA, the CDR3 is TGCGCCAGCAGCTTCGGACAGGCTGATGAAAAACTGTTTTTT. Protein: CASSFGQADEKLFF.